Below, 8 T cell receptor beta chains from the same sample are listed, as sequenced in a study of cytomegalovirus exposure and HLA in healthy donors. With 60 Vbeta and 13 Jbeta primers, the PCR was carried out. TCRdb's table, derived via immunoSEQ multiplex PCR, lists solely in-frame clones and lacks some. The profile shows over 70,000 clones, 74% of them singletons. Sequencing used PBMCs. The receptors were gathered from a human donor in good health.

The CDR3: CASSTGAPLWYGYTF. The DNA of the CDR3 is TGTGCCAGCAGCACAGGGGCTCCCCTTTGGTATGGCTACACCTTC. The rearrangement links TRBV5-6 to TRBJ1-2, with 7 positions matching TRBD1. Germline V gene sequence: CDR1 SGHDT, CDR2 YYEEEE. Losses at the gene ends were 4 bases for V and 5 bases for J; bases not matched to a gene: 11. The CDR3 is 15 residues long.

V gene TRBV18 combines with J gene TRBJ2-3; 10 bases match TRBD2. The germline gives CDR1 KGHSH, CDR2 LQKENI. With V trimmed by 5 bases and J by 2 bases, 4 bases remained unmatched. The CDR3 has 15 amino acids. This chain's CDR3 is CASSKLAGSTDTQYF. The CDR3 nucleotides read TGTGCCAGCTCAAAACTAGCGGGGTCCACAGATACGCAGTATTTT.

The rearrangement joins TRBV28 to TRBJ1-1; weak D call: TRBD1 (6 bases). Germline assignment: CDR1 MDHEN and CDR2 SYDVKM. With 1 base removed from V and 4 bases from J, the gap between germline ends came to 7 bases. The CDR3 spans 13 residues. CDR3 loop: CASSLLGGTEAFF. CDR3 in DNA: TGTGCCAGCAGTTTATTAGGGGGCACTGAAGCTTTCTTT.

Worth noting for this clone: The same CDR3 arises from other DNA sequences in this sample as well. The gene calls are TRBV30 and TRBJ1-1; 7 nucleotides align to TRBD1. This CDR3 contains 16 residues. CDR1 and CDR2 from the germline V gene are GTSNPN and SVGIG (reference sequence). Trimming removed 2 bases from V and 4 bases from J; junction bases left unmatched: 13. The CDR3 protein is CAWSLWTGGMGTEAFF. CDR3 DNA sequence: TGTGCCTGGAGTTTGTGGACAGGAGGCATGGGCACTGAAGCTTTCTTT.

The chain recombines TRBV18 with TRBJ1-1, with TRBD1 identical over 7 bases. The CDR3 is 16 residues long. Germline V gives CDR1 KGHSH, CDR2 LQKENI. The ends lost 6 bases at V and 1 base at J; junction bases unmatched: 11. CDR3 residues: CASSHQRGTENTEAFF. For the CDR3, the DNA is TGTGCCAGCTCGCATCAACGGGGGACAGAGAACACTGAAGCTTTCTTT.

This clone was found a few times. This sequence joins TRBV21-1 and TRBJ2-2; the DNA was not compared with TRBD2, the D call given in the table. TRBV21-1 is a pseudogene locus. The CDR3 runs 16 residues. The CDR3, as DNA: TGTGCCAGCAGCAGGGGGGCGGGGGTTTGGCCCGGGGAGCTGTTTTTT. Protein sequence: CASSRGAGVWPGELFF.

The chain is built from TRBV10-3 and TRBJ2-7; TRBD2 is a possible D gene (6 bases). The V end was cut by 0 bases, the J end by 6 bases, with 12 bases between. The CDR3 totals 14 residues. Germline CDR1 ENHRY, CDR2 SYGVKD. In nucleotides, the CDR3 is TGTGCCATCAGTGAGTCCGGGACTCCGGGCGAGCAGTACTTC. Its translation: CAISESGTPGEQYF.

This chain connects TRBV25-1 to TRBJ2-1; D not certain. CDR1 and CDR2 from the germline V gene are MGHDK and SYGVNS. The CDR3 sequence is 11 residues long. V lost 7 bases and J lost 9, with 10 bases in between. The CDR3 sequence: CASKEQSEQFF. As DNA, the CDR3 is TGTGCCAGCAAAGAACAGAGTGAGCAGTTCTTC.